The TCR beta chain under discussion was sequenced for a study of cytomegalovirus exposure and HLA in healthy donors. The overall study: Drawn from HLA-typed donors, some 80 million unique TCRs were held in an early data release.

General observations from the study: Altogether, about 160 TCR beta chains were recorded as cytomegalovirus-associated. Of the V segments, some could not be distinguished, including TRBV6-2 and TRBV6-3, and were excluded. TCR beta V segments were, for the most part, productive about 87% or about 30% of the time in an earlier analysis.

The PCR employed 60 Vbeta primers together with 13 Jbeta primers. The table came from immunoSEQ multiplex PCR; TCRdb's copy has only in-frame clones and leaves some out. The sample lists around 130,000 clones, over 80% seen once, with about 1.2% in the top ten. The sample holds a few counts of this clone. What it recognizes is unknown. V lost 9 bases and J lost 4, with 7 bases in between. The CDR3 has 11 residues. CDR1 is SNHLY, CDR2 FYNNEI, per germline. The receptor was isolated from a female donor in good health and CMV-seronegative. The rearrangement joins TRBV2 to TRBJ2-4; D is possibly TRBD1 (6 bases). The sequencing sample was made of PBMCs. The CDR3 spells CASGQKNIQYF. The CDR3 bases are TGTGCCAGTGGACAGAAAAACATTCAGTACTTC. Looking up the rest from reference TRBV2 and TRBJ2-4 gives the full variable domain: EPEVTQTPSHQVTQMGQEVILRCVPISNHLYFYWYRQILGQKVEFLVSFYNNEISEKSEIFDDQFSVERPDGSNFTLKIRSTKLEDSAMYFCASGQKNIQYFGAGTRLSVL.